Presented here are 32 T cell receptor beta chains from one specimen sequenced in a study of T-cell reconstitution after alpha-beta-depleted transplantation in children. Researchers prepared the TCRbeta library using unique molecular identifiers, the study reports. One entry per CDR3 protein, called by TCRdb with MiXCR from the PCR reads. This table has about 58,000 distinct CDR3 sequences, 40% to 45% appearing once. The specimen comprised PBMCs, mostly from graft donor cells, sampled 360 days after TCRalphabeta/CD19-depleted stem cell transplant. The receptors here all came from a male patient under 18 who had a stem cell transplant for acute lymphoblastic leukemia, so the T cells may come from the graft donor.

Remarks on this clonotype: An end of the junction does not agree with germline; a read error may underlie this. The CDR3 loop is CSVEGGAGELFF. DNA of the CDR3: TGCAGCGTAGAAGGGGGGGCCGGGGAGCTGTTTTTT. The rearrangement links TRBV29-1 to TRBJ2-2, with D perhaps TRBD2 (7 bases). This CDR3 comprises 12 residues. CDR1 and CDR2 from the germline V gene are SQVTM and ANQGSEA.

The gene calls are TRBV7-9 and TRBJ2-2; unclear D gene. The CDR3 is 15 amino acids. Trimming shortened V by 1 base and J by 2 bases, and 8 bases separated the two germline ends. Germline V gene lookup returns CDR1 SEHNR and CDR2 FQNEAQ (reference sequence). The CDR3 protein is CASSLGGLNTGELFF. The DNA for the CDR3 is TGTGCCAGCAGCTTAGGTGGTCTTAACACCGGGGAGCTGTTTTTT.

This clonotype was detected a few times. V is TRBV10-3 and J is TRBJ2-2; D uncertain. CDR3 length equals 12 residues. V lost 2 bases to trimming and J lost 6 bases, with 4 bases between them. CDR1 and CDR2 (germline): ENHRY, SYGVKD. The CDR3 DNA reads as TGTGCCATCAGTGAGGTAGCCGGGGAGCTGTTTTTT. This encodes CAISEVAGELFF.

The chain couples TRBV7-9 to TRBJ2-5; no clear D gene. CDR1 SEHNR and CDR2 FQNEAQ come from the germline V gene (reference sequence). The CDR3 runs 12 residues. The germline V and J ends were trimmed by 1 base and 5 bases, with 5 bases remaining between them. CDR3 sequence reads: CASSLVSETQYF. CDR3 coding DNA: TGTGCCAGCAGCTTAGTATCGGAGACCCAGTACTTC.

V gene TRBV27 combines with J gene TRBJ2-3; 10 bases map to TRBD2. Germline V CDR1 and CDR2: MNHEY, SMNVEV (reference sequence). V lost 6 bases, J lost 0 bases, and 3 bases stayed unmatched. There are 15 residues in the CDR3. The CDR3, as DNA: TGTGCCAGCAGGACTAGCGGGCGTAGCACAGATACGCAGTATTTT. Translated: CASRTSGRSTDTQYF.

The V call is TRBV27, the J call TRBJ2-7; D is uncertain. The CDR3 sequence is 11 residues long. Germline CDR1 and CDR2: MNHEY and SMNVEV (reference sequence). V dropped 2 bases and J dropped 5 bases, with 4 bases sitting between them. The CDR3 is CASSLGDEQYF. In DNA form, the CDR3 reads TGTGCCAGCAGTTTAGGCGACGAGCAGTACTTC.

A few counts support this clonotype. The genes are TRBV28 and TRBJ1-2, with D perhaps matching TRBD1 (6 bases). V was shortened by 10 bases and J by 4 bases, with 19 bases between the two germline ends. Germline values: CDR1 MDHEN, CDR2 SYDVKM. The CDR3 length is 14 residues. The CDR3 nucleotides read TGTGCCACCGGGACACTCCTCGAGGGCTATGGCTACACCTTC. Its translation: CATGTLLEGYGYTF.

This clonotype was seen more than once but under ten times. A much larger clone lies one base from this, so it may be a read error. The V gene is TRBV27, the J gene TRBJ2-7; no reliable D call. The germline CDR1 and CDR2 sequences are MNHEY and SMNVEV (reference sequence). Trimming pared 1 base from V and 3 bases from J, leaving 1 base between. There are 11 residues in the CDR3. The CDR3 sequence: CASSLFYEQYF. The CDR3 DNA follows: TGTGCCAGCAGTTTATTCTACGAGCAGTACTTC.

Only a few counts were recorded for this clonotype. The chain carries TRBV12-3 or TRBV12-4 and TRBJ2-3; D not resolved. This CDR3 spans 15 amino acids. Between the trimmed V and J ends, which lost 5 bases and 0 bases, there was a span of 12 bases. This CDR3 is CASSLTIGSTDTQYF. The DNA for the CDR3 is TGTGCCAGCAGTCTCACGATCGGGAGCACAGATACGCAGTATTTT.

This clonotype was detected only a few times. V usage is TRBV11-2 and J usage is TRBJ2-1; D might be TRBD1 or TRBD2, each matching 6 bases. V lost 1 base to trimming and J lost 5 bases, with 15 bases between them. The CDR3 totals 16 residues. Germline lookup yields CDR1 SGHAT and CDR2 FQNNGV. The CDR3 nucleotides are TGTGCCAGCAGCTTAGTTTTGGGGGGCGCTGACAATGAGCAGTTCTTC. Encoded protein: CASSLVLGGADNEQFF.

This chain links TRBV20-1 with TRBJ2-1; 9 bases match TRBD1. The CDR3 is 17 amino acids. Germline loops: CDR1 DFQATT, CDR2 SNEGSKA (reference sequence). Trimming at V came to 8 bases and at J to 3 bases, leaving 17 bases not matched to a gene. DNA for the CDR3: TGCAGTACCCCCGGGACAGGGCTTCCCTACGGCTACAATGAGCAGTTCTTC. Translation: CSTPGTGLPYGYNEQFF.

There are many counts of this clonotype. The chain links TRBV12-3 or TRBV12-4 to TRBJ2-3; 10 nucleotides match TRBD2. V lost 3 bases to trimming and J lost 1 base; unmatched junction nucleotides: 7. This CDR3 has 17 residues. This chain's CDR3 is CASSFGLLAGGTDTQYF. The CDR3 region has the DNA TGTGCCAGCAGTTTTGGCCTTCTAGCGGGGGGCACAGATACGCAGTATTTT.

V gene TRBV11-1 combines with J gene TRBJ2-1; 13 bases match TRBD2. CDR1 and CDR2 from the germline V gene are SGHAT and FQDESV (reference sequence). This CDR3 contains 17 residues. The V segment lost 5 bases and the J segment 3 bases; nucleotides outside the gene matches: 7. The CDR3 spells CASSPRLAGGLYNEQFF. In nucleotides, the CDR3 is TGTGCCAGCAGCCCCCGACTAGCGGGGGGTCTCTACAATGAGCAGTTCTTC.

This chain connects TRBV19 to TRBJ2-2; tentatively, D is TRBD1 (6 bases). The germline V gene encodes CDR1 LNHDA and CDR2 SQIVND (reference sequence). V was trimmed by 3 bases and J by 9 bases, leaving 20 bases between them. CDR3 length: 16 residues. The CDR3 protein is CASSMAGQRVYRELFF. The CDR3 DNA sequence: TGTGCCAGTAGTATGGCCGGACAGAGGGTTTACAGGGAGCTGTTTTTT.

V gene TRBV11-2 combines with J gene TRBJ2-4; 9 bases line up with TRBD1. V was clipped by 5 bases and J by 0 bases; unmatched bases: 14. The germline V gene has CDR1 SGHAT and CDR2 FQNNGV. The length of the CDR3 is 19 residues. The CDR3 spells CASSPRILQGALAKNIQYF. CDR3 nucleotides: TGTGCCAGCAGCCCGCGGATCCTACAGGGGGCTCTAGCCAAAAACATTCAGTACTTC.

The chain carries TRBV5-1 and TRBJ2-3, with 12 bases fitting TRBD2. The V and J ends lost 5 bases and 0 bases, in that order; junction bases with no gene match: 4. CDR3 length: 16 amino acids. Germline V gene sequence: CDR1 SGHRS, CDR2 YFSETQ. The DNA for the CDR3 is TGCGCCAGCAGGGGACTAGCGGGCTATAGCACAGATACGCAGTATTTT. This gives the protein CASRGLAGYSTDTQYF.

The gene calls are TRBV10-3 and TRBJ2-1; 8 bases match TRBD1. The junction had 6 bases not matched to a gene; V was cut back by 4 bases and J by 7 bases. Germline CDR1 reads ENHRY; CDR2 reads SYGVKD. The CDR3 covers 14 residues. DNA for the CDR3: TGTGCCATCAGTGTCGGGACAGGCTTAAATGAGCAGTTCTTC. This encodes CAISVGTGLNEQFF.

The gene calls are TRBV6-5 and TRBJ2-3; D may match TRBD1 or TRBD2 (5 bases each). Germline V gene sequence: CDR1 MNHEY, CDR2 SVGAGI. V lost 2 bases to trimming and J lost 9 bases, with 6 bases between them. CDR3 length: 11 amino acids. The CDR3 loop is CASSYGDTQYF. The CDR3 DNA is TGTGCCAGCAGTTACGGGGACACGCAGTATTTT.

This clonotype appeared a few times. This rearrangement joins TRBV3-1 to TRBJ2-4; D may be TRBD1 (6 bases). The V gene's germline CDR1 is LGHDT and CDR2 YNNKEL (reference sequence). CDR3 size: 16 residues. V was trimmed by 4 bases and J by 3 bases, leaving 16 bases between them. In DNA, the CDR3 is TGTGCCAGCAGCCGCAAGAGTACACAGGGCAAAAACATTCAGTACTTC. Its translation is CASSRKSTQGKNIQYF.

The chain couples TRBV28 to TRBJ2-5; D may be TRBD2 (5 bases). The CDR3 has 12 residues. V lost 6 bases to trimming and J lost 5 bases, with 10 bases between them. Germline lookup yields CDR1 MDHEN and CDR2 SYDVKM. CDR3 nucleotide sequence: TGTGCCAGCAGGGGAGCCTTGGAGACCCAGTACTTC. It translates to CASRGALETQYF.

The chain links TRBV20-1 to TRBJ2-5; maybe TRBD1 (5 bases). Germline V gene data show CDR1 as DFQATT and CDR2 as SNEGSKA (reference sequence). Trimming left V 3 bases short and J 5 bases short, with 13 bases between. The CDR3 has 13 amino acids. This CDR3 is CSARADIVETQYF. In nucleotides, the CDR3 is TGCAGTGCTAGGGCGGACATTGTGGAGACCCAGTACTTC.

This chain joins TRBV12-3 or TRBV12-4 and TRBJ2-7; 9 bases match TRBD1. The CDR3 spans 14 residues. The V segment lost 6 bases and the J segment 5 bases; nucleotides outside the gene matches: 8. Written as DNA, the CDR3 is TGTGCCAGCAGGGTTGGGACAGGGATCCACGAGCAGTACTTC. Residues: CASRVGTGIHEQYF.

This sequence joins TRBV5-4 and TRBJ2-3; possible D gene TRBD2, 5 bases. V lost 0 bases and J 0 bases, leaving 8 bases between the germline ends. CDR3 length equals 15 residues. Germline CDR1 SGHNT, CDR2 YYREEE (reference sequence). The CDR3 region is CASSLAGVSTDTQYF. The CDR3 bases are TGTGCCAGCAGCTTGGCCGGGGTCAGCACAGATACGCAGTATTTT.

In DNA, the CDR3 is TGTGCCAGCAGTCTCCCAGGACTCTACACCGGGGAGCTGTTTTTT. This codes for CASSLPGLYTGELFF. This rearrangement joins TRBV28 to TRBJ2-2; D might be TRBD2 (5 bases). V was pared by 5 bases and J by 3 bases, with 13 bases between. This CDR3 has 15 residues. The germline V gene has CDR1 MDHEN and CDR2 SYDVKM.

The sample holds a few counts of this clonotype. The CDR3 here is CASSLAGQGTYNEQFF. In DNA form, the CDR3 reads TGTGCCAGCAGCTTAGCCGGCCAGGGGACCTACAATGAGCAGTTCTTC. This chain uses TRBV7-3 with TRBJ2-1; the D gene is possibly TRBD1 (6 bases). CDR3 length: 16 amino acids. Trimming removed 2 bases at V and 2 bases at J, with 13 bases between. Germline V gene data show CDR1 as SGHTA and CDR2 as FQGTGA.

This sequence joins TRBV30 and TRBJ2-5; D remains ambiguous. The V gene's germline CDR1 is GTSNPN and CDR2 SVGIG (reference sequence). CDR3 length: 13 amino acids. The V end lost 5 bases, the J end lost 10 bases, and 20 bases lay between the germline ends. The CDR3 region has the DNA TGTGCCTGGGAAGACGAGCGACGGGCTCTCCAGTACTTC. It codes for CAWEDERRALQYF.

This clonotype was seen a handful of times. The chain is built from TRBV20-1 and TRBJ1-3; tentative D call: TRBD1 (6 bases). This CDR3 comprises 13 residues. From germline, CDR1 is DFQATT and CDR2 SNEGSKA (reference sequence). The V gene lost 3 bases and the J gene lost 5 bases, with 11 bases spanning the gap. CDR3 nucleotides: TGCAGTGCTAGGTGGGGGGCGCGAAACACCATATATTTT. Translation gives CSARWGARNTIYF.

This clonotype was recorded a few times. The chain has TRBV9 and TRBJ2-2; 7 bases map to TRBD2. This CDR3 contains 16 residues. J lost 5 bases, V lost 2 bases, and 9 bases had no gene match. Germline V gene lookup returns CDR1 SGDLS and CDR2 YYNGEE. CDR3: CASSVLTSPLTGELFF. The CDR3 DNA reads as TGTGCCAGCAGCGTCCTGACTAGCCCGTTAACCGGGGAGCTGTTTTTT.

The chain carries TRBV7-9 and TRBJ2-5; 7 nucleotides line up with TRBD1. The length of the CDR3 is 16 residues. Losses at the gene ends were 5 bases for V and 2 bases for J; bases not matched to a gene: 11. In germline, CDR1 is SEHNR, CDR2 FQNEAQ (reference sequence). CDR3 loop: CASSPWGQNLQETQYF. DNA of the CDR3: TGTGCCAGCAGCCCCTGGGGACAGAACTTACAAGAGACCCAGTACTTC.

The J gene is TRBJ2-2, the V gene TRBV27, with 7 bases fitting TRBD1. V gave up 5 bases and J gave up 9 bases; unmatched junction bases: 12. The germline V gene has CDR1 MNHEY and CDR2 SMNVEV (reference sequence). The CDR3 consists of 15 residues. CDR3 protein: CASSEPRTGKRELFF. The CDR3, as DNA: TGTGCCAGCAGTGAACCCCGGACAGGAAAGAGGGAGCTGTTTTTT.

This clonotype was picked up a small number of times. Compared with germline, one end of the junction differs, possibly owing to a read error. The chain links TRBV5-1 to TRBJ2-5; D not resolved. CDR1 is SGHRS, CDR2 YFSETQ, per germline. This CDR3 region has 15 residues. The CDR3 nucleotides are TGCGCCAGCAGCTTGGAGGGTTCCAACCAGGAGACCCAGTACTTC. It yields the protein CASSLEGSNQETQYF.

The gene calls are TRBV27 and TRBJ2-3; a possible D gene is TRBD2 (6 bases). V was cut by 5 bases and J by 0 bases, with 9 bases left in between. Germline values: CDR1 MNHEY, CDR2 SMNVEV (reference sequence). The CDR3 has 14 amino acids. The CDR3 loop is CASSLLASTDTQYF. The CDR3 bases are TGTGCCAGCAGTCTACTAGCTAGCACAGATACGCAGTATTTT.